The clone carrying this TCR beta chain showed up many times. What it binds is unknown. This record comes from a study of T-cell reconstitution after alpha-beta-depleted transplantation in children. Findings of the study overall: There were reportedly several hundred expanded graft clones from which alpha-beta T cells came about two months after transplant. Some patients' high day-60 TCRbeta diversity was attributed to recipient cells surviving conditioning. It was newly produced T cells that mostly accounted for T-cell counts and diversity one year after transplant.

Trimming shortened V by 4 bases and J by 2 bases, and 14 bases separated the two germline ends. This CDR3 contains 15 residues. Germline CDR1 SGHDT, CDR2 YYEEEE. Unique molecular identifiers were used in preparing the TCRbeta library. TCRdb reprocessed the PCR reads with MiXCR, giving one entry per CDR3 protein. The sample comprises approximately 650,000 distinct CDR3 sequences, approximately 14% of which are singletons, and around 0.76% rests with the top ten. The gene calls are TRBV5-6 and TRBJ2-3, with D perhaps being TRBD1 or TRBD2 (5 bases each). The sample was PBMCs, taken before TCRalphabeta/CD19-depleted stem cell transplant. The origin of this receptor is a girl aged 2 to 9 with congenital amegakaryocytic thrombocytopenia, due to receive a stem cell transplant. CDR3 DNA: TGTGCCAGCAGCCCCACGGGACGACACACAGATACGCAGTATTTT. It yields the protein CASSPTGRHTDTQYF.